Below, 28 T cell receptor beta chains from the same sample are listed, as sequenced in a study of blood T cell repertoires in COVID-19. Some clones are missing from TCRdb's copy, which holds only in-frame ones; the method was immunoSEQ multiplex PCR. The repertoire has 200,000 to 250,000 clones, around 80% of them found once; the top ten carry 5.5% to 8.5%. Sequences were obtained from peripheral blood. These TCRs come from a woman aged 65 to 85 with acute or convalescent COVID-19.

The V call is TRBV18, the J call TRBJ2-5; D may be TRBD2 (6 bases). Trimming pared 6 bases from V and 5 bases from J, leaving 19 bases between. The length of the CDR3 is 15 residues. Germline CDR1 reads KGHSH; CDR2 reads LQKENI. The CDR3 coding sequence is TGTGCCAGCTCGCCGCCTTCGCGGGAAAGGGAGACCCAGTACTTC. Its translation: CASSPPSRERETQYF.

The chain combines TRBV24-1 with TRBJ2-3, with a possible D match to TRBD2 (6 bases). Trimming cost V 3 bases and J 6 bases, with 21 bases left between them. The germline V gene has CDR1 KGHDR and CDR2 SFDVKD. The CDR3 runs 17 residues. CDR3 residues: CATSDGRRQGGVDTQYF. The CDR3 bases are TGTGCCACCAGTGATGGCCGGCGGCAGGGAGGAGTGGATACGCAGTATTTT.

This CDR3 is CASSQGSRGLPQHF. DNA of the CDR3: TGTGCCAGTAGTCAAGGGAGCAGGGGCTTGCCCCAGCATTTT. V usage is TRBV19 and J usage is TRBJ1-5; possible D gene TRBD1, 6 bases. Germline loops: CDR1 LNHDA, CDR2 SQIVND (reference sequence). The CDR3 covers 14 residues. Between the trimmed V and J ends, which lost 5 bases and 9 bases, there was a span of 17 bases.

The CDR3 DNA sequence: TGTGCCAGCAGCGCGGGACAGTCCTACGAGCAGTACTTC. Its translation is CASSAGQSYEQYF. The rearrangement uses TRBV5-7 and TRBJ2-7; TRBD1 might be the D (7 bases). TRBV5-7 is an ORF; its function is uncertain. V lost 4 bases and J lost 1, with 9 bases in between. This CDR3 spans 13 amino acids.

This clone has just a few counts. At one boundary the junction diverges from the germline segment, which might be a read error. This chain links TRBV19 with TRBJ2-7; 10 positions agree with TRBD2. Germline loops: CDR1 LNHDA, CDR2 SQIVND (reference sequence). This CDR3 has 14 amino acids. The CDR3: CASKTSGASDEQYF. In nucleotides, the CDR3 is TGTGCCAGTAAAACTAGCGGGGCCTCCGACGAGCAGTACTTC.

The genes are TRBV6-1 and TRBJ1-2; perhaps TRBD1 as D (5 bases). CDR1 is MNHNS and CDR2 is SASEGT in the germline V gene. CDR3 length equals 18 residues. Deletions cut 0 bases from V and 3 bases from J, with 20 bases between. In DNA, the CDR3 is TGTGCCAGCAGTGAAGCTTGGCAGGGATGGGTAGGGTACTATGGCTACACCTTC. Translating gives CASSEAWQGWVGYYGYTF.

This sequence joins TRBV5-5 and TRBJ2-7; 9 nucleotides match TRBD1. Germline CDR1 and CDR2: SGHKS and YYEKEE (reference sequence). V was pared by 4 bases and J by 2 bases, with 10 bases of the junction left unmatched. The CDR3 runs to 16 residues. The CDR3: CASSLGGTGLTYEQYF. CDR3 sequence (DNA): TGTGCCAGCAGCCTGGGAGGGACAGGGTTGACCTACGAGCAGTACTTC.

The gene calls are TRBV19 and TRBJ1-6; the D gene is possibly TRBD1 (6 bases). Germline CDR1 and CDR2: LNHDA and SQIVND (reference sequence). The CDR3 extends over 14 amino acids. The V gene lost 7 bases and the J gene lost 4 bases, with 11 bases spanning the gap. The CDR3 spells CASTPGAYNSPLHF. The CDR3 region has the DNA TGTGCCAGTACCCCAGGGGCGTATAATTCACCCCTCCACTTT.

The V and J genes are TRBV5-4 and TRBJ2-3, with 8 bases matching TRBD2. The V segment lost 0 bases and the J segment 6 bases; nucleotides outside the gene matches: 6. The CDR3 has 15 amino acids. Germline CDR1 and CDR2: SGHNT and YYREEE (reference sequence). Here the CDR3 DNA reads TGTGCCAGCAGCTTGGTTAGCGGGGACCTTGATACGCAGTATTTT. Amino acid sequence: CASSLVSGDLDTQYF.

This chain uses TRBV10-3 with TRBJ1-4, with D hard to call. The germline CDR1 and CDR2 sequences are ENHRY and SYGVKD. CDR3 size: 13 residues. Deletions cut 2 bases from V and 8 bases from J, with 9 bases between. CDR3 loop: CAISEGRGEKLFF. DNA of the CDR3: TGTGCCATCAGTGAGGGCAGAGGAGAAAAACTGTTTTTT.

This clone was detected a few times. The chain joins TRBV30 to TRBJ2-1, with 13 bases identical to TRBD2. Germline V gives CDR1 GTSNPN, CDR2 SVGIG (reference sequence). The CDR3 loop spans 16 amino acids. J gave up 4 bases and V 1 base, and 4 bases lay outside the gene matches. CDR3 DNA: TGTGCCTGGAGTGGCACTAGCGGGGGGGCATACAATGAGCAGTTCTTC. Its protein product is CAWSGTSGGAYNEQFF.

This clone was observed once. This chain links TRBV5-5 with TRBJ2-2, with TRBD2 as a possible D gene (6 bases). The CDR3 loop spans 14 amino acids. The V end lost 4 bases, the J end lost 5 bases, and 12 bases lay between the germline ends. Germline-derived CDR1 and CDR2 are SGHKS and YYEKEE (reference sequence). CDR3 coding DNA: TGTGCCAGCAGCACGCAGGGAGGAACCGGGGAGCTGTTTTTT. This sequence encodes CASSTQGGTGELFF.

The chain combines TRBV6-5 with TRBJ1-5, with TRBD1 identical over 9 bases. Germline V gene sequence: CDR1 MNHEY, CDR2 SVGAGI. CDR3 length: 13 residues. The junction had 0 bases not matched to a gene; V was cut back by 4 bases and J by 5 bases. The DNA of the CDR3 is TGTGCCAGCAGTTGGGACAGGGATCAGCCCCAGCATTTT. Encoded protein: CASSWDRDQPQHF.

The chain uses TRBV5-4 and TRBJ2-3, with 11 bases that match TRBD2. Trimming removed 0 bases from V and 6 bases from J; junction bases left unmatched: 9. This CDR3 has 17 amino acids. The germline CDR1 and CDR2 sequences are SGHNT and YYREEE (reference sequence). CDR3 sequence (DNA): TGTGCCAGCAGCTTGGGGCTAGCGGGGGGCGCGCAGGATACGCAGTATTTT. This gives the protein CASSLGLAGGAQDTQYF.

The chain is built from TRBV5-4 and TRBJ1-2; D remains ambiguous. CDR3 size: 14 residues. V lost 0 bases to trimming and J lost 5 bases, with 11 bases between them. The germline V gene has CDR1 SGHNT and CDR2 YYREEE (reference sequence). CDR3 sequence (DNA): TGTGCCAGCAGCTTGGAGGGAGATCGGTATGGCTACACCTTC. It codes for CASSLEGDRYGYTF.

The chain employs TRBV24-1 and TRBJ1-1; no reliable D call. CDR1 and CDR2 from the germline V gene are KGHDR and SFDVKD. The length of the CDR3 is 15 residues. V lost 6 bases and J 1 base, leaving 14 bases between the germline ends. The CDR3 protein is CATSRQPGENTEAFF. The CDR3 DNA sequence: TGTGCCACCAGTCGGCAGCCCGGGGAGAACACTGAAGCTTTCTTT.

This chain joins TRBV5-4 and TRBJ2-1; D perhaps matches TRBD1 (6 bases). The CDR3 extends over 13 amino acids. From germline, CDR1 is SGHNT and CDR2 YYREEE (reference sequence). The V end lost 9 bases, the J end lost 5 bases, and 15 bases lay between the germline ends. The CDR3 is CAMSRGNDNEQFF. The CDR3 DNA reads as TGTGCCATGAGTAGGGGGAATGACAATGAGCAGTTCTTC.

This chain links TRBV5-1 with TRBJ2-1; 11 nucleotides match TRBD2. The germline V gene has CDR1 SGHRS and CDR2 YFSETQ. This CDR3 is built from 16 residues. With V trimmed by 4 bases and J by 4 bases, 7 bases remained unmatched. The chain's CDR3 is CASSTTSGGLYNEQFF. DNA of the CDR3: TGCGCCAGCAGCACAACTAGCGGGGGCCTGTACAATGAGCAGTTCTTC.

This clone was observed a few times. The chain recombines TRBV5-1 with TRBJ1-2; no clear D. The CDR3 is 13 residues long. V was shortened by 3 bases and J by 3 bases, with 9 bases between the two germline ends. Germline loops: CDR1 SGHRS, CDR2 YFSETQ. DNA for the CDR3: TGCGCCAGCAGCTCGGACGGGGACTATGGCTACACCTTC. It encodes CASSSDGDYGYTF.

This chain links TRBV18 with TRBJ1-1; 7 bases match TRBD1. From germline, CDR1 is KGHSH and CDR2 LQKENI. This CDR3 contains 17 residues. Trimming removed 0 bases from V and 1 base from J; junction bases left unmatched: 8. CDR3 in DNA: TGTGCCAGCTCACCACCGAAAGGGGGCTTGGGGAACACTGAAGCTTTCTTT. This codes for CASSPPKGGLGNTEAFF. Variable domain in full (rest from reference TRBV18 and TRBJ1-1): NAGVMQNPRHLVRRRGQEARLRCSPMKGHSHVYWYRQLPEEGLKFMVYLQKENIIDESGMPKERFSAEFPKEGPSILRIQQVVRGDSAAYFCASSPPKGGLGNTEAFFGQGTRLTVV.

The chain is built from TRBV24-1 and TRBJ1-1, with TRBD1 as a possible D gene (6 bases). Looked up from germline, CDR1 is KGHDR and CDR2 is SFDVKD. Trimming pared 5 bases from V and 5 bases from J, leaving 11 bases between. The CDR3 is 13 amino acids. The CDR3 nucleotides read TGTGCCACCAGTGCGCCAGGGGAGACTGAAGCTTTCTTT. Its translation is CATSAPGETEAFF.

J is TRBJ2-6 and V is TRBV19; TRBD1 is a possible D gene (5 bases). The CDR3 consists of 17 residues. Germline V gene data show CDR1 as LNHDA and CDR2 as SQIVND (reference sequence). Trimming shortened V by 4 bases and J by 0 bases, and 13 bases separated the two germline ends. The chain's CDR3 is CASSTLHRSSGANVLTF. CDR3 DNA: TGTGCCAGTAGTACGCTACACAGGAGCTCTGGGGCCAACGTCCTGACTTTC.

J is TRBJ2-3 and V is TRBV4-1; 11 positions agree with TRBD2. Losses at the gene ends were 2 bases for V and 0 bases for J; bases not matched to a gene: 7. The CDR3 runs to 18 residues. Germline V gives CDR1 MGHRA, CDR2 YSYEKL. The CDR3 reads CASSQTSGGMSSTDTQYF. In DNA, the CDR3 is TGCGCCAGCAGCCAAACTAGCGGGGGAATGTCTAGCACAGATACGCAGTATTTT.

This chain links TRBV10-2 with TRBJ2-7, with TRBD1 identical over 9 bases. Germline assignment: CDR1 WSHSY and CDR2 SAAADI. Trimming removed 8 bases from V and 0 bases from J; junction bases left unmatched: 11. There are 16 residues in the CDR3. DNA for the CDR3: TGCGCCAGCGGGGGGGCGAGACAGGGGGGCTCCTACGAGCAGTACTTC. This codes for CASGGARQGGSYEQYF.

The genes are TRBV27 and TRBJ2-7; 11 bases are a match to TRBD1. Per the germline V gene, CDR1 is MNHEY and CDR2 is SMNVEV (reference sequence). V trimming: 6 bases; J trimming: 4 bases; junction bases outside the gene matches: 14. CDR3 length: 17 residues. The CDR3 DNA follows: TGTGCCAGCAGCCTAAGGTCCCCCGGACAGGGGGCTTACGAGCAGTACGTC. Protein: CASSLRSPGQGAYEQYV.

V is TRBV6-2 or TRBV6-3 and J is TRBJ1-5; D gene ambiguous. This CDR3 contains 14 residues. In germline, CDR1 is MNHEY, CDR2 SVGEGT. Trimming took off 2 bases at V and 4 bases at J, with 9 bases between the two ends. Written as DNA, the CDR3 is TGTGCCAGCAGTTACGCGGTTGGGAATCAGCCCCAGCATTTT. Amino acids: CASSYAVGNQPQHF.

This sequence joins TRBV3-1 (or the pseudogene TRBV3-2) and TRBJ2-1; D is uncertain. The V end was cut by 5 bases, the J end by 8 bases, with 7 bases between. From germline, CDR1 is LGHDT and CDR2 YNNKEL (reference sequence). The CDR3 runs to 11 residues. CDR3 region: CASSFIDEQFF. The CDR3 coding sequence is TGTGCCAGCAGCTTTATTGATGAGCAGTTCTTC.

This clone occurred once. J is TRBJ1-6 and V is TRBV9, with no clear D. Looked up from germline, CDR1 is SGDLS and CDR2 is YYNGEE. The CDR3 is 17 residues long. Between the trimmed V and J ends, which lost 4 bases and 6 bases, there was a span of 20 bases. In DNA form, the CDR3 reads TGTGCCAGCAGCTCACTATCCCCGGGGAGTGCTAATTCACCCCTCCACTTT. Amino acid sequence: CASSSLSPGSANSPLHF.